This section outlines one T cell receptor (beta chain) sequence together with its context. This clone was detected once. Its antigen is not yet known. No base quality values were provided; no much bigger clone lies one nucleotide off. Donors formed part of the validation cohort, which comprised 120 subjects and was distinct from the first cohort of 690 or so subjects. Preparation of the library involved the immunoSEQ multiplex PCR assay. The original methods were these. A statistical classification framework was built to diagnose cytomegalovirus status from the catalog of TCR beta chain sequences. TCRdb stores this immuneACCESS table with in-frame sequences only. Part of the clones is absent; in the studies checked, under half of the shortfall reflects unresolved V genes, and no reason is known for the rest. D and trimming were read from the DNA, whereas the V and J calls and clone size are those reported in that table. This sample is represented by 200,000 to 250,000 clones; around 86% of them were singletons. The biggest ten clones account for 1.5% to 2.5% of the sample.

The data were taken from a study of cytomegalovirus exposure and HLA in healthy donors (dated 2017 in TCRdb). Regarding the research as a whole: A later analysis indicated that the roughly 130 validation repertoires were generated on the platform also employed for the roughly 730 repertoires of the first cohort. The aim of the study was to test whether cataloging public T cell receptors could identify signatures of past pathogen exposure. To predict cytomegalovirus infection status, the study combined high-throughput TCR immunosequencing, statistical association of individual TCRs with disease status, and machine learning. Besides the first cohort of around 670 subjects, a separate validation cohort made up of roughly 130 different subjects was used.

The paper as a whole reports these results and caveats: All 120 or so repertoires were used to score co-occurrence in the validation cohort in a later analysis, because that analysis had no HLA typing for the cohort. It was suggested by the authors that the approach could potentially be generalized to other disease states and immunological phenotypes. Cytomegalovirus status was reported to be diagnosed by the classifier with high specificity and sensitivity in both the original and validation cohorts. In vitro tests confirmed that a few of the cytomegalovirus-associated TCR beta chains recognize cytomegalovirus antigens. A total of roughly 160 TCR beta chains were listed by the study as associated with cytomegalovirus. Most TCR sequences were observed very rarely across donors, whereas some public TCRs were present in many individuals. Of the cluster scores, about 94% were above 0 in a later analysis, which found that TCRs clustered in the first cohort also tended to co-occur in the roughly 130 validation repertoires.

Taken from the germline V gene, the CDR1 and CDR2 loops are SGDLS and YYNGEE. Between the V and J ends, shortened by 0 bases and 6 bases respectively, the junction contains 10 bases. From its cysteine to its phenylalanine, the CDR3 spans 14 amino acids. Only the CDR3 part of the read is kept: 42 bases, read in frame from the first base. The chain is encoded by TRBV9 joined to TRBJ2-1; a confident D gene designation cannot be given. The TCR originated in a woman aged 18 to 35 in good health and CMV-seropositive. The source material was PBMCs. The DNA sequence follows: TGTGCCAGCAGCGTAGGGCCCCTTCCCAATGAGCAGTTCTTC. Translated, it gives CASSVGPLPNEQFF. Reference TRBV9 and TRBJ2-1 genes cover what lies past the CDR3, so the full variable domain is DSGVTQTPKHLITATGQRVTLRCSPRSGDLSVYWYQQSLDQGLQFLIQYYNGEERAKGNILERFSAQQFPDLHSELNLSSLELGDSALYFCASSVGPLPNEQFFGPGTRLTVL.